These 20 T cell receptor beta chains were all obtained from the same sample, sequenced in a study of PD-1 blockade in mismatch repair-deficient tumors. Clones were sequenced by immunoSEQ multiplex PCR, and TCRdb holds only the in-frame ones, with some missing. The repertoire includes about 34,000 clones, 65% to 85% of them detected once, and around 3.4% sits in the top ten. Source: PBMCs, taken roughly 6 weeks after starting pembrolizumab. Source of these receptors: an adult with mismatch repair-deficient cancer.

V usage is TRBV27 and J usage is TRBJ2-2, with TRBD1 as a possible D gene (6 bases). Per the germline V gene, CDR1 is MNHEY and CDR2 is SMNVEV (reference sequence). Deletions cut 5 bases from V and 2 bases from J, with 18 bases between. This CDR3 contains 17 residues. This chain's CDR3 is CASSPPLGGTNTGELFF. CDR3 coding DNA: TGTGCCAGCAGTCCCCCCTTAGGGGGAACAAACACCGGGGAGCTGTTTTTT.

The genes are TRBV7-6 and TRBJ1-3; 7 positions agree with TRBD1. With 5 bases clipped from V and 0 bases from J, the junction kept 4 bases outside the gene matches. The CDR3 is 15 amino acids. Germline-derived CDR1 and CDR2 are SGHVS and FNYEAQ. CDR3 amino acids: CASSLGQLSGNTIYF. In DNA, the CDR3 is TGTGCCAGCAGCCTGGGACAGCTCTCTGGAAACACCATATATTTT. The whole variable domain, filled in from reference TRBV7-6 and TRBJ1-3, reads GAGVSQSPRYKVTKRGQDVALRCDPISGHVSLYWYRQALGQGPEFLTYFNYEAQQDKSGLPNDRFSAERPEGSISTLTIQRTEQRDSAMYRCASSLGQLSGNTIYFGEGSWLTVV.

The V call is TRBV11-3, the J call TRBJ1-3; 8 bases fit TRBD1. J gave up 0 bases and V 2 bases, and 3 bases lay outside the gene matches. The CDR3 loop spans 16 amino acids. The germline gives CDR1 SGHNT, CDR2 YENEEA. The DNA of the CDR3 is TGTGCCAGCAGCTTACGGACAGGGACCTCTGGAAACACCATATATTTT. Amino acid sequence: CASSLRTGTSGNTIYF. Filled out from reference TRBV11-3 and TRBJ1-3, the complete variable domain reads EAGVVQSPRYKIIEKKQPVAFWCNPISGHNTLYWYLQNLGQGPELLIRYENEEAVDDSQLPKDRFSAERLKGVDSTLKIQPAELGDSAVYLCASSLRTGTSGNTIYFGEGSWLTVV.

The chain employs TRBV11-2 and TRBJ2-7; 7 bases line up with TRBD2. The germline V gene has CDR1 SGHAT and CDR2 FQNNGV. J lost 6 bases, V lost 1 base, and 9 bases had no gene match. The CDR3 sequence is 15 residues long. CDR3 DNA: TGTGCCAGCAGCTTAGTGGCGGGAGTGTATGCCGAGCAGTACTTC. Its translation: CASSLVAGVYAEQYF.

In its sample, this clone was seen once. The chain combines TRBV18 with TRBJ1-3, with D maybe TRBD1 (5 bases). Trimming removed 5 bases at V and 1 base at J, with 15 bases between. The germline V gene has CDR1 KGHSH and CDR2 LQKENI. The CDR3 runs 16 residues. The CDR3 region has the DNA TGTGCCAGCTCATACGGGCAGGGAGGTTCTGGAAACACCATATATTTT. Translated: CASSYGQGGSGNTIYF.

The DNA for the CDR3 is TGTGCCAGCAGTTTTACGGCGGGAGGGGCAGATACGCAGTATTTT. It yields the protein CASSFTAGGADTQYF. The chain recombines TRBV7-6 with TRBJ2-3; 9 bases agree with TRBD2. Germline V gene data show CDR1 as SGHVS and CDR2 as FNYEAQ. J was trimmed by 4 bases and V by 6 bases; bases with no gene match: 8. The CDR3 runs 15 residues.

The rearrangement links TRBV7-8 to TRBJ2-4, with unresolved D. The V gene's germline CDR1 is SGHVS and CDR2 FQNEAQ. Trimming stripped 0 bases from V and 6 bases from J, with 12 bases between. The CDR3 runs 15 residues. This CDR3 reads CASSLAEALGNIQYF. DNA of the CDR3: TGTGCCAGCAGCTTAGCCGAGGCCCTGGGAAACATTCAGTACTTC.

J is TRBJ2-5 and V is TRBV11-2; D gene ambiguous. Per the germline V gene, CDR1 is SGHAT and CDR2 is FQNNGV. Trimming removed 5 bases at V and 5 bases at J, with 15 bases between. This CDR3 contains 14 residues. The CDR3 spells CASSPTGFGETQYF. DNA for the CDR3: TGTGCCAGCAGCCCGACGGGTTTTGGGGAGACCCAGTACTTC.

The chain recombines TRBV15 with TRBJ2-3; D unresolved. Germline V gives CDR1 LNHNV, CDR2 YYDKDF (reference sequence). The CDR3 consists of 12 residues. Trimming took off 3 bases at V and 6 bases at J, with 7 bases between the two ends. The CDR3 region has the DNA TGTGCCACCAGCAGTTCCGGGGATACGCAGTATTTT. It specifies CATSSSGDTQYF.

CDR3 nucleotide sequence: TGCAGCGCCGAACCACAGGGGACCTATGGCTACACCTTC. Its translation: CSAEPQGTYGYTF. V is TRBV29-1 and J is TRBJ1-2; 7 positions agree with TRBD1. The CDR3 contains 13 residues. CDR1 and CDR2 (germline): SQVTM, ANQGSEA. Trimming cost V 7 bases and J 4 bases; bases outside gene matches: 9.

This chain joins TRBV9 and TRBJ2-3; 9 positions agree with TRBD2. This CDR3 region has 17 residues. Germline V CDR1 and CDR2: SGDLS, YYNGEE. The V segment lost 0 bases and the J segment 1 base; nucleotides outside the gene matches: 6. In DNA, the CDR3 is TGTGCCAGCAGCGTAGAGGGGCTAGCGGGACGCACAGATACGCAGTATTTT. Translating gives CASSVEGLAGRTDTQYF.

This chain joins TRBV28 and TRBJ1-2; 7 bases align to TRBD1. The CDR3 totals 13 residues. CDR1 is MDHEN, CDR2 SYDVKM, per germline. J lost 6 bases, V lost 5 bases, and 6 bases had no gene match. Written as DNA, the CDR3 is TGTGCCAGCAGTATACTCACAGGGGATGGCTACACCTTC. Amino acids: CASSILTGDGYTF.

V is TRBV5-1 and J is TRBJ2-2; 7 positions match TRBD2. The CDR3 has 16 residues. Germline V lookup: CDR1 SGHRS, CDR2 YFSETQ. J was trimmed by 4 bases and V by 0 bases; bases with no gene match: 6. The DNA of the CDR3 is TGCGCCAGCAGCTTGGCCGCCGGGACTATCACCGGGGAGCTGTTTTTT. It is translated as CASSLAAGTITGELFF.

V gene TRBV5-1 combines with J gene TRBJ2-5, with D possibly matching TRBD2 (5 bases). Deletions cut 3 bases from V and 4 bases from J, with 19 bases between. The CDR3 totals 16 residues. Germline V gene sequence: CDR1 SGHRS, CDR2 YFSETQ. The CDR3 loop reads CASSYTVSGVGETQYF. The CDR3 DNA is TGCGCCAGCAGCTATACCGTAAGCGGAGTTGGAGAGACCCAGTACTTC.

This clone showed up just a few times. V usage is TRBV30 and J usage is TRBJ2-7, with a possible D match to TRBD1 (6 bases). CDR1 is GTSNPN and CDR2 is SVGIG in the germline V gene (reference sequence). V shed 0 bases and J shed 3 bases, with 18 bases lying between them. The CDR3 contains 16 residues. The CDR3 sequence is CAWSVDRDMRVYEQYF. The CDR3 DNA is TGTGCCTGGAGTGTCGATAGGGACATGCGGGTCTACGAGCAGTACTTC.

This clone occurred a few times. The rearrangement joins TRBV7-2 to TRBJ2-7; TRBD2 is a possible D gene (6 bases). CDR1 and CDR2 (germline): SGHTA, FQGNSA. CDR3 size: 14 residues. V lost 2 bases, J lost 1 base, and 9 bases lay in between. The CDR3 protein is CASSLLGGSYEQYF. The DNA of the CDR3 is TGTGCCAGCAGCTTACTGGGGGGTTCCTACGAGCAGTACTTC.

The rearrangement joins TRBV29-1 to TRBJ2-3; 8 bases are a match to TRBD2. Germline CDR1 SQVTM, CDR2 ANQGSEA. Unmatched junction bases numbered 10, after V lost 3 bases and J lost 5 bases. This CDR3 has 15 amino acids. The CDR3 protein is CSVDPPGLEGDTQYF. In DNA, the CDR3 is TGCAGCGTTGATCCCCCGGGACTAGAGGGAGATACGCAGTATTTT.

The gene calls are TRBV5-6 and TRBJ2-1, with 14 positions matching TRBD2. This CDR3 comprises 18 residues. Germline trimming cut 3 bases from V and 1 base from J; bases unmatched to any gene: 6. Per germline, CDR1 SGHDT and CDR2 YYEEEE. CDR3 nucleotide sequence: TGTGCCAGCAGCTCAAGGACTAGCGGGAGGAAATCCTACAATGAGCAGTTCTTC. The encoded protein is CASSSRTSGRKSYNEQFF.

The rearrangement links TRBV20-1 to TRBJ1-5; 7 nucleotides line up with TRBD1. The CDR3 sequence is 10 residues long. Per the germline V gene, CDR1 is DFQATT and CDR2 is SNEGSKA (reference sequence). After removal of 6 bases from V and 11 bases from J, the junction contained 4 bases not matched to a gene. Here the CDR3 DNA reads TGCAGTGCAGAGACAGGGACCCAGCATTTT. Amino acids: CSAETGTQHF.

This rearrangement joins TRBV5-1 to TRBJ2-1, with D possibly matching TRBD1 (6 bases). From germline, CDR1 is SGHRS and CDR2 YFSETQ. This CDR3 contains 18 residues. V lost 3 bases, J lost 4 bases, and 23 bases lay in between. DNA for the CDR3: TGCGCCAGCAGCTCTAATGGAGTGCCCGGACAGCTTTACAATGAGCAGTTCTTC. Residues: CASSSNGVPGQLYNEQFF.